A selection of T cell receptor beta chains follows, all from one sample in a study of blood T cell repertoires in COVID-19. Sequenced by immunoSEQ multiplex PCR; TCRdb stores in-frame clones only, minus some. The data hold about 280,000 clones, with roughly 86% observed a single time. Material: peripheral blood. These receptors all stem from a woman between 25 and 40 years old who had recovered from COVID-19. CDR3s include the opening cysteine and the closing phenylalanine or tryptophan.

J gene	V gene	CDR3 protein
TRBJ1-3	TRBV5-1	CASSYGTSSSGNTIYF
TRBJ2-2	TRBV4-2	CASSQEPGSPGELFF
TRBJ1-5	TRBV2	CASRGTYLSNQPQHF
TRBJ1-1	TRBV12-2	CASVATPANTEAFF
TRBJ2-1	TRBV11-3	CASSPVLSGEQFF
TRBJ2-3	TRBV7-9	CASSPAGGTDTQYF
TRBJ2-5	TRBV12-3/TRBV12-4	CASSRTSQETQYF
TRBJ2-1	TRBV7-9	CASSLDPGGSYNEQFF
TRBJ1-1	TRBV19	CASSDQGVQNTEAFF
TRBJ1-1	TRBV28	CASSFLRWQGAQNTEAFF
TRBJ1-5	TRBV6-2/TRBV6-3	CASSYGEEGQPQHF
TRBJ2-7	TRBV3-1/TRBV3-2	CASSQVHYEQYF
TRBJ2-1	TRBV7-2	CASSLLRNEQFF
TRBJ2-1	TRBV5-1	CASSAQGLASYNEQFF
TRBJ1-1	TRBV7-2	CASRQGPTGGTNTEAFF
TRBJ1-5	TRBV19	CASSIVQTYDSNQPQHF
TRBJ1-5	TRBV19	CASSPGDRGNQPQHF
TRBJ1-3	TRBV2	CASSGTGVSGNTIYF
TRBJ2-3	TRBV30	CAWPGPSYSDTQYF
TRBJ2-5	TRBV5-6	CASSLESQGPRETQYF
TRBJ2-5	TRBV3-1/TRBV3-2	CASSLGAGLAGETQYF
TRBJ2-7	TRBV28	CASVQSSYEQYF
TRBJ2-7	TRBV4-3	CASSQEGGDEQYF
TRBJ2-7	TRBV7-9	CASSLAGTGGYEQYF
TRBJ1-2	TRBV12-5	CASGFTPKQGNYGYTF
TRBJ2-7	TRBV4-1	CASSQVAGQYYEQYF
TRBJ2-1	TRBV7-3	CASSLTPRDNEQFF
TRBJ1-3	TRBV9	CASSATGTAGNTIYF
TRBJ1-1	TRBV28	CASSAGQGAFF
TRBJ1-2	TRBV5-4	CASSFKGGGGYTF
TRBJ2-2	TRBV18	CASSPWGGANTGELFF
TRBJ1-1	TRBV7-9	CASSTDSQNTEAFF
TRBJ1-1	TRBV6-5	CASSLQGGHTEAFF
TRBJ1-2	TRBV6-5	CASRGQSRGYTF
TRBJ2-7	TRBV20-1	CSASDRGRPGPSYEQYF
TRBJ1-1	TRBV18	CASSEDMNTEAFF
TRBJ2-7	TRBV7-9	CASSLSSYEQYF
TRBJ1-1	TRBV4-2	CASSRDEDSQVTEAFF
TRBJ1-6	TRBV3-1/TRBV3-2	CASSPEGYSSYNSPLHF
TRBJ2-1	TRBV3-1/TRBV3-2	CASSPGLAGGKQYNEQFF
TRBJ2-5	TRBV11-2	CASSDGLAEETQYF
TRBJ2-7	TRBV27	CASSLGGGYEQYF
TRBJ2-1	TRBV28	CASTEDSGYNEQFF
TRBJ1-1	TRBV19	CAVGGRTGFFGAFF
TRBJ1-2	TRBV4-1	CASSQESRDRYTF
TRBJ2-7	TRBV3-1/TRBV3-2	CASDSGEQYEQYF
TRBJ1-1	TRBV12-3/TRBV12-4	CASTSLSAEAFF
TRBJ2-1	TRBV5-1	CASSLNRPGLAGYNEQFF
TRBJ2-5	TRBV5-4	CASSSGTSGTETQYF
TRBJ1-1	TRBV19	CASSIGGSEAFF
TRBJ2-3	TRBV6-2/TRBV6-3	CASSYSGLAGSTDTQYF
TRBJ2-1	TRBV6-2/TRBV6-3	CASSYSITRTSGNYNEQFF
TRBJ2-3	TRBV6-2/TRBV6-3	CASSYSLAGGYTDTQYF
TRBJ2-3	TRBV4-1	CASSQDTGASTDTQYF
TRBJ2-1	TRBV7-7	CASSLGTSGANEQFF
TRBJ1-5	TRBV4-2	CASSQDLNQPQHF
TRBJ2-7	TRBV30	CAWATGSKYEQYF